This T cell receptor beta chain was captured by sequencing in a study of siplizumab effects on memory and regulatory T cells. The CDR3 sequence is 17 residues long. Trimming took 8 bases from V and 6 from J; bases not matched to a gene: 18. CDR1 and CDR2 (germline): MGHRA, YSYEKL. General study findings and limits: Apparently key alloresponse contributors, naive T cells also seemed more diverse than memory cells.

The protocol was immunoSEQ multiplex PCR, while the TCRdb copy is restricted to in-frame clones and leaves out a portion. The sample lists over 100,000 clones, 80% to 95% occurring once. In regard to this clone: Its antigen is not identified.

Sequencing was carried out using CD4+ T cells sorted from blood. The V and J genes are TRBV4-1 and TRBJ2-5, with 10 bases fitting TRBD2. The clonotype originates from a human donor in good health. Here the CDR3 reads CASAGNQLAGRRKTQYF. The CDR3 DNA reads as TGCGCCAGCGCAGGAAACCAACTAGCGGGGCGTAGGAAGACCCAGTACTTC.